This record concerns one T cell receptor beta chain sequence. Its matching antigen is unknown. The record originates from a study of monozygotic twins with inflammatory bowel disease. CDR1 SQVTM and CDR2 ANQGSEA come from the germline V gene. CDR3 length: 13 amino acids. Points from the study as a whole: Lower TCRbeta diversity (inverse Simpson) was seen in IBD patients than in healthy co-twins. Sharing of clonotypes with others was lower in IBD patients than in healthy twins, and this was especially so with disease activity. Patient repertoires may carry noise from differing immunosuppressive treatments.

Reprocessing the 5' RACE reads, TCRdb reports a single entry for every CDR3 protein and omits DNA. This table lists roughly 330,000 distinct CDR3 sequences. The V gene is TRBV29-1, the J gene TRBJ2-3; there is no DNA to check the TCRdb D call of TRBD1. The sample taken for sequencing was blood. This TCR was sampled from a human donor with ulcerative colitis or Crohn's disease, or a healthy co-twin of an affected twin (not recorded which). CDR3: CSVEQAGADTQYF.